The rows below give T cell receptor beta chains drawn from one sample of a study of blood T cells in healthy people across ages. TCRdb processed the 5' RACE reads anew with MiXCR; each CDR3 protein has one entry. The table records fewer than 1 million distinct CDR3 sequences, roughly 44% of them present only once. Sequencing input: blood. The receptor source for this set is a man in his 60s in good health. Each CDR3 is given with its conserved first and last residue. D genes are given only for firm matches. Rows may omit the clone size; those that give it use once, few, many or a size class.

>TRBV9|NA|TRBJ2-2|NA
TGTGCCAGCAGCGTAGATGCGGGGCACACCGGGGAGCTGTTTTTT
CASSVDAGHTGELFF
>TRBV6-6|TRBD1|TRBJ2-4|NA
TGTGCCAGCAGAGGACAGGTTGCCAAAAACATTCAGTACTTC
CASRGQVAKNIQYF
>TRBV15|TRBD1|TRBJ2-7|few
TGTGCCACCAGCTCACAGGGGGGTTTTGGGTACGAGCAGTACTTC
CATSSQGGFGYEQYF
>TRBV29-1|NA|TRBJ2-5|many
TGCAGCGTCGGAATTATCCTCCCAGAGACCCAGTACTTC
CSVGIILPETQYF
>TRBV2|NA|TRBJ1-5|NA
TGTGCCAGCAGTGAATCTGGTTATAGCAATCAGCCCCAGCATTTT
CASSESGYSNQPQHF
>TRBV29-1|NA|TRBJ2-5|many
TGCAGCGTTGAAGATCGGCATACCCAGTACTTC
CSVEDRHTQYF
>TRBV10-2|NA|TRBJ2-5|NA
TGCGCCAGCAGGACAATTGGGGGAGGCGAGACCCAGTACTTC
CASRTIGGGETQYF
>TRBV7-9|TRBD1|TRBJ1-3|NA
TGTGCCAGCAGCACGGGACAGTACTCTGGAAACACCATATATTTT
CASSTGQYSGNTIYF
>TRBV7-2|NA|TRBJ1-2|NA
TGTGCCAGCAGCTCCAGGGACCTAAGAGGCTACACCTTC
CASSSRDLRGYTF
>TRBV7-8|NA|TRBJ2-5|NA
TGTGCCAGCAGCCTCACAGGGACCCAGTACTTC
CASSLTGTQYF